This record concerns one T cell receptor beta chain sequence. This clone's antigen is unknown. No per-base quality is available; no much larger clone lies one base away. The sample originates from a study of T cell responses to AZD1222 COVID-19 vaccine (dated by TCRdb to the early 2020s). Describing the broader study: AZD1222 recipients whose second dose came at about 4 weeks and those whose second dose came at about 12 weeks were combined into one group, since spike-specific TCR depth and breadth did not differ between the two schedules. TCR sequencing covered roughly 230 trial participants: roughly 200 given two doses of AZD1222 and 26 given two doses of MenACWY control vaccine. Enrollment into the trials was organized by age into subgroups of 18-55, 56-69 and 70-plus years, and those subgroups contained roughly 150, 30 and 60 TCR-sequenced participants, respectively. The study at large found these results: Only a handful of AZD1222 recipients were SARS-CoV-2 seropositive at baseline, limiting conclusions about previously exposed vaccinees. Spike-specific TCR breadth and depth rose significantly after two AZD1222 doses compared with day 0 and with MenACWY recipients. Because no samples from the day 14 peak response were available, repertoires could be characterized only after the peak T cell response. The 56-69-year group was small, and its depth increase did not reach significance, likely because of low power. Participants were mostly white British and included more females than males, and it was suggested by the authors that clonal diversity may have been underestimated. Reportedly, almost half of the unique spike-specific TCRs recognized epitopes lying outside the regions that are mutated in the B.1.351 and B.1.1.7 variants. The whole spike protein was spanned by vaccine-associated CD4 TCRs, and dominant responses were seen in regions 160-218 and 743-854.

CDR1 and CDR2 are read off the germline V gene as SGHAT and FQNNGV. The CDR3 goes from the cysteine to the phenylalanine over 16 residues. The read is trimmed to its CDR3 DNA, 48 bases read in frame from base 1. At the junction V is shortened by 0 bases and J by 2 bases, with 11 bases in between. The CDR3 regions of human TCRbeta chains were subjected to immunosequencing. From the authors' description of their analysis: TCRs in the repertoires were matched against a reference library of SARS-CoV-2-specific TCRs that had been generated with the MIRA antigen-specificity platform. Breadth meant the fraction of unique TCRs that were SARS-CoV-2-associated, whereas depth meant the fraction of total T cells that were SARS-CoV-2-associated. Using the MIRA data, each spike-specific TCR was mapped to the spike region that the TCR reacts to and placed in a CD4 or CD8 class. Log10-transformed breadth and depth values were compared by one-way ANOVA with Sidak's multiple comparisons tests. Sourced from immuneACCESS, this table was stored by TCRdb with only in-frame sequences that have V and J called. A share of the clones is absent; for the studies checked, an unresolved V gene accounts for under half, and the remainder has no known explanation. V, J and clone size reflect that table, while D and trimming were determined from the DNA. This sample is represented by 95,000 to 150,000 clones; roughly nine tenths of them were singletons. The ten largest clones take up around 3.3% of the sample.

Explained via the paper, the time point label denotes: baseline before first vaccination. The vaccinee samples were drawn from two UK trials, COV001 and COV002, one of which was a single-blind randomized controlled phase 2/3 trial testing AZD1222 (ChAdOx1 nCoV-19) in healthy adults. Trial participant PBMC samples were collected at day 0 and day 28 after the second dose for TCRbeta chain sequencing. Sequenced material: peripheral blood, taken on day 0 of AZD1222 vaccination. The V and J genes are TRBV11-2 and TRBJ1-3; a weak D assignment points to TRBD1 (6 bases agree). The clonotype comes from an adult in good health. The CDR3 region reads CASSLEGPGAGNTIYF. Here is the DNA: TGTGCCAGCAGCTTAGAGGGACCAGGGGCTGGAAACACCATATATTTT.